This TCR beta chain emerged from a study of vaccination and CD4 T cells after COVID-19. Study as a whole: Investigators drew the post-COVID samples a median about 98 days after diagnosis, with a range of 35 to 161.

This clonotype is deemed medium-sized. Its antigen remains unidentified. Sequencing of DNA taken from cultured CD4+ T cells relied on the Oncomine TCR Beta short-read assay. TCRdb recomputed calls from the PCR reads with MiXCR, one row per CDR3 protein. This sample has roughly 7,300 distinct CDR3 sequences, with 45% to 55% found just once. CDR3 length: 15 amino acids. Germline V gene lookup returns CDR1 MNHNS and CDR2 SASEGT. V gave up 0 bases and J gave up 6 bases; unmatched junction bases: 0. Noted treatment: approximately nine-day PBMC culture with coronavirus spike peptide pools or control peptides (ViraFEST assay).

This clonotype originated in a human donor who had recovered from COVID-19. This chain connects TRBV6-1 to TRBJ2-2, with 11 bases identical to TRBD2. The sample comprised CD4+ T cells from blood, cultured in vitro. The CDR3 sequence is CASSEASGGAGELFF. CDR3 bases: TGTGCCAGCAGTGAAGCTAGCGGGGGGGCCGGGGAGCTGTTTTTT.